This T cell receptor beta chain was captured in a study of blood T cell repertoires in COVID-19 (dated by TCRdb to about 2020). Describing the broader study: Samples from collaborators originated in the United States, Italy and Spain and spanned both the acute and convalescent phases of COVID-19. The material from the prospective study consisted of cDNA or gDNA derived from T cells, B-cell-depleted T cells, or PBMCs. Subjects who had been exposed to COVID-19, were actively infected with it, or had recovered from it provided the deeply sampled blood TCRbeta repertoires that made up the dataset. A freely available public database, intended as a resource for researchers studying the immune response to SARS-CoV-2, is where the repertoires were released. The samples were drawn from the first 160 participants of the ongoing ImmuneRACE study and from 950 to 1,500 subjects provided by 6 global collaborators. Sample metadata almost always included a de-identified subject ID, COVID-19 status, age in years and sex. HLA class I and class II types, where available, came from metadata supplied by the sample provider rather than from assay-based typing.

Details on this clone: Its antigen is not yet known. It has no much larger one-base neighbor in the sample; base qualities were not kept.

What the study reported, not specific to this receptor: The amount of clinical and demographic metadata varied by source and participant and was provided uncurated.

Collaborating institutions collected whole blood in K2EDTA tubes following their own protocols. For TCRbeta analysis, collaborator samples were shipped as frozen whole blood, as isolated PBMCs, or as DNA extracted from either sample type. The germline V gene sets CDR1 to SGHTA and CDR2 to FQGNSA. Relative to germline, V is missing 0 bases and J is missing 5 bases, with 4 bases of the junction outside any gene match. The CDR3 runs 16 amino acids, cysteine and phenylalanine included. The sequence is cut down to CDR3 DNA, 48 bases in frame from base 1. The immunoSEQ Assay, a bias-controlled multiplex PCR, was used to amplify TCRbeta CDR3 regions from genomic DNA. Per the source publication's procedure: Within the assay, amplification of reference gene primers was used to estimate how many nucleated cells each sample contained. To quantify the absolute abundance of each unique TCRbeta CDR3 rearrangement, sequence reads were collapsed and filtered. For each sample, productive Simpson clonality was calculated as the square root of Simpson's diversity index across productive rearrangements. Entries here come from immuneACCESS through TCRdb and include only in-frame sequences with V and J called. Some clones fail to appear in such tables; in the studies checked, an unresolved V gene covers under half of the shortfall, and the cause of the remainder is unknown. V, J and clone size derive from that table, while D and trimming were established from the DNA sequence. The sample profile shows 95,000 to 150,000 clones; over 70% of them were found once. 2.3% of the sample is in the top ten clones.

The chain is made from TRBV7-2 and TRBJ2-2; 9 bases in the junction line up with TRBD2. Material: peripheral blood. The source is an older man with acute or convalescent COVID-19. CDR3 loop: CASSLAAGGLTGELFF. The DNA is TGTGCCAGCAGCTTAGCCGCGGGGGGGCTTACCGGGGAGCTGTTTTTT.